This TCR beta chain came from a study of shared clonotypes between healthy human individuals. Investigators divided CD4+ cells into CD45RA+ naive and CD45RA-negative memory subsets. Details on this clone: Its antigen is as yet unknown. Distinct nucleotide sequences in the sample also encode this CDR3.

This table comes from immunoSEQ multiplex PCR, and its TCRdb copy is limited to in-frame clones, with some not included. The sample carries some 2,000,000 clones, 90% to 95% recorded once. Study-wide findings and caveats: The genetic and exposure-history diversity represented was limited by few donors. A reduction in generation probabilities was seen for non-shared clonotypes relative to those shared by all four donors. Rarefaction exposed incomplete sorted-subset sequencing despite large depth.

Germline assignment: CDR1 GTSNPN and CDR2 SVGIG (reference sequence). Trimming cost V 0 bases and J 2 bases, with 11 bases left between them. The CDR3 runs to 15 residues. The V and J genes are TRBV30 and TRBJ1-3, with D uncertain. The sequenced material came from naive CD4+ T cells sorted from blood. Subset noted: CD45RA+ positively selected. The source of this sequence is a man between 18 and 35 years old in good health. CDR3 nucleotides: TGTGCCTGGAGTGTACGAAGAGGAGCTGGAAACACCATATATTTT. Translating it yields CAWSVRRGAGNTIYF.